Presented here are 25 T cell receptor beta chains from one specimen sequenced in a study of radiation and T cells in renal cell carcinoma. Measured with immunoSEQ multiplex PCR; TCRdb has only the in-frame clones, and not every one. This table has 140,000 or so clones, approximately 91% appearing once. Indicated time point: baseline pretreatment blood. Documented treatment: 15 Gy SBRT to primary tumor, nephrectomy 4 weeks later. Sequences were derived from blood, sampled from a patient whose treatment included radiotherapy and nephrectomy. The receptors come from a woman in her forties or fifties with renal cell carcinoma.

The chain couples TRBV7-9 to TRBJ2-3; D is uncertain. This CDR3 is built from 13 residues. CDR1 and CDR2 from the germline V gene are SEHNR and FQNEAQ (reference sequence). Between the trimmed V and J ends, which lost 4 bases and 3 bases, there was a span of 8 bases. The CDR3 sequence is CASSYSGTDTQYF. CDR3 nucleotides: TGTGCCAGCAGCTACTCTGGAACAGATACGCAGTATTTT.

The rearrangement uses TRBV19 and TRBJ1-6; 7 bases fit TRBD1. V lost 4 bases to trimming and J lost 7 bases; unmatched junction nucleotides: 10. Germline-derived CDR1 and CDR2 are LNHDA and SQIVND (reference sequence). CDR3 length: 16 residues. DNA of the CDR3: TGTGCCAGTAGTACTGGGACAGAACTTTTGAATTCACCCCTCCACTTT. Translated, it gives CASSTGTELLNSPLHF.

This rearrangement joins TRBV12-5 to TRBJ2-7; D possibly matches TRBD1 or TRBD2 (6 bases each). V was pared by 4 bases and J by 3 bases, with 10 bases between. The CDR3 runs to 13 residues. Germline V gene sequence: CDR1 LGHNT, CDR2 FRNRAP. This CDR3 reads CASGSGGGYEQYF. The CDR3 DNA reads TGTGCTAGTGGTTCCGGAGGGGGCTACGAGCAGTACTTC.

V is TRBV29-1 and J is TRBJ2-4; D gene uncertain. V was shortened by 6 bases and J by 3 bases, with 12 bases between the two germline ends. CDR1 and CDR2 from the germline V gene are SQVTM and ANQGSEA. This CDR3 is built from 13 residues. The CDR3 spells CSVRTRVKNIQYF. The DNA for the CDR3 is TGCAGCGTCCGGACCCGGGTCAAAAACATTCAGTACTTC.

The V and J genes are TRBV18 and TRBJ2-7; TRBD1 might be the D (5 bases). The CDR3 extends over 15 amino acids. Germline V lookup: CDR1 KGHSH, CDR2 LQKENI. Trimming cost V 5 bases and J 7 bases, with 21 bases left between them. The CDR3 spells CASSTPGQGIGEQYF. DNA of the CDR3: TGTGCCAGCTCAACCCCCGGGCAGGGTATTGGGGAGCAGTACTTC.

The V and J genes are TRBV10-3 and TRBJ1-2; 9 nucleotides align to TRBD1. V was clipped by 7 bases and J by 4 bases; unmatched bases: 10. Germline assignment: CDR1 ENHRY and CDR2 SYGVKD. This CDR3 is 15 amino acids long. CDR3: CAIKNPGQGPYGYTF. For the CDR3, the DNA is TGTGCCATCAAAAACCCGGGACAGGGCCCCTATGGCTACACCTTC.

The CDR3 loop reads CASSENRGTNYGYTF. The CDR3 DNA is TGTGCCAGCAGCGAGAACAGGGGAACTAACTATGGCTACACCTTC. V usage is TRBV9 and J usage is TRBJ1-2, with 7 bases matching TRBD1. Germline V gene data show CDR1 as SGDLS and CDR2 as YYNGEE. After removal of 3 bases from V and 0 bases from J, the junction contained 5 bases not matched to a gene. The CDR3 extends over 15 amino acids. Full variable domain (remainder filled in from reference TRBV9 and TRBJ1-2): DSGVTQTPKHLITATGQRVTLRCSPRSGDLSVYWYQQSLDQGLQFLIQYYNGEERAKGNILERFSAQQFPDLHSELNLSSLELGDSALYFCASSENRGTNYGYTFGSGTRLTVV.

The gene calls are TRBV7-2 and TRBJ2-2, with TRBD2 matching over 13 bases. The V segment lost 1 base and the J segment 5 bases; nucleotides outside the gene matches: 4. From germline, CDR1 is SGHTA and CDR2 FQGNSA. This CDR3 comprises 17 residues. DNA for the CDR3: TGTGCCAGCAGCTTAGTGGGGACTAGCGGGGATACCGGGGAGCTGTTTTTT. Protein product: CASSLVGTSGDTGELFF.

The CDR3 loop is CASSQSLGTGYSPMDKQFF. The CDR3 DNA reads as TGCGCCAGCAGCCAAAGCTTGGGGACAGGGTATTCTCCGATGGATAAGCAGTTCTTC. This chain links TRBV4-1 with TRBJ2-1; the match to TRBD1 covers 9 bases. The CDR3 runs to 19 residues. V shed 2 bases and J 11 bases; nucleotides not matched to a gene: 22. The germline gives CDR1 MGHRA, CDR2 YSYEKL.

V usage is TRBV6-5 and J usage is TRBJ1-5; 11 nucleotides match TRBD1. The CDR3 runs to 15 residues. Losses at the gene ends were 5 bases for V and 6 bases for J; bases not matched to a gene: 6. Germline V gene lookup returns CDR1 MNHEY and CDR2 SVGAGI. The CDR3 spells CASSPGTGGRQPQHF. The CDR3 DNA reads TGTGCCAGCAGTCCCGGGACAGGGGGTCGTCAGCCCCAGCATTTT.

This clone was detected a few times. V is TRBV27 and J is TRBJ2-2; D is possibly TRBD2 (5 bases). V was trimmed by 8 bases and J by 5 bases, leaving 15 bases between them. Germline lookup yields CDR1 MNHEY and CDR2 SMNVEV (reference sequence). The CDR3 spans 14 residues. The CDR3 DNA is TGTGCCAGCCGCCCGGGGTCACGGACCGGGGAGCTGTTTTTT. Protein product: CASRPGSRTGELFF.

The chain couples TRBV10-2 to TRBJ1-2; a weak D match, TRBD1 (6 bases). Germline loops: CDR1 WSHSY, CDR2 SAAADI. This CDR3 region has 12 residues. Trimming removed 5 bases at V and 5 bases at J, with 9 bases between. CDR3 amino acids: CASSLQGYGYTF. The CDR3 region has the DNA TGCGCCAGCAGTTTACAGGGTTATGGCTACACCTTC.

The rearrangement joins TRBV30 to TRBJ2-7; D is unclear. Germline values: CDR1 GTSNPN, CDR2 SVGIG (reference sequence). CDR3 length: 12 amino acids. Trimming took off 4 bases at V and 5 bases at J, with 12 bases between the two ends. CDR3 in amino acids: CAWTSQGHEQYF. The CDR3, as DNA: TGTGCCTGGACGAGCCAAGGCCACGAGCAGTACTTC.

This chain joins TRBV19 and TRBJ1-1; D is perhaps TRBD1 (5 bases). Trimming took off 1 base at V and 5 bases at J, with 8 bases between the two ends. Looked up from germline, CDR1 is LNHDA and CDR2 is SQIVND (reference sequence). The CDR3 has 13 amino acids. The CDR3 bases are TGTGCCAGTAGTATAGGACAGAGGACTGAAGCTTTCTTT. Protein product: CASSIGQRTEAFF.

The J gene is TRBJ1-5, the V gene TRBV4-1; D might be TRBD1 (5 bases). V shed 0 bases and J shed 7 bases, with 16 bases lying between them. The CDR3 runs 16 residues. Germline CDR1 and CDR2: MGHRA and YSYEKL. The CDR3 sequence: CASSQDLVAGSQPQHF. Here the CDR3 DNA reads TGCGCCAGCAGCCAAGATCTCGTGGCAGGGTCCCAGCCCCAGCATTTT.

V gene TRBV5-5 combines with J gene TRBJ2-1; 7 bases are a match to TRBD1. The germline V gene encodes CDR1 SGHKS and CDR2 YYEKEE (reference sequence). The CDR3 loop spans 15 amino acids. With V trimmed by 5 bases and J by 2 bases, 7 bases remained unmatched. The CDR3 DNA is TGTGCCAGCAGTCCGGACAGGAACCCCTACAATGAGCAGTTCTTC. Translated: CASSPDRNPYNEQFF.

Here the CDR3 reads CASSYTGTGSYEQYF. The CDR3 DNA is TGCGCCAGCAGCTATACCGGGACAGGCTCCTACGAGCAGTACTTC. The chain couples TRBV5-1 to TRBJ2-7; TRBD1 matches at 8 bases. Germline CDR1 reads SGHRS; CDR2 reads YFSETQ. The CDR3 runs 15 residues. After removal of 3 bases from V and 0 bases from J, the junction contained 5 bases not matched to a gene. Drawing the rest from reference TRBV5-1 and TRBJ2-7, the complete variable domain is KAGVTQTPRYLIKTRGQQVTLSCSPISGHRSVSWYQQTPGQGLQFLFEYFSETQRNKGNFPGRFSGRQFSNSRSEMNVSTLELGDSALYLCASSYTGTGSYEQYFGPGTRLTVT.

The chain has TRBV6-5 and TRBJ1-1; D unclear. Between the trimmed V and J ends, which lost 8 bases and 1 base, there was a span of 14 bases. Germline CDR1 is MNHEY and CDR2 is SVGAGI. CDR3 length equals 14 residues. The CDR3 DNA sequence: TGTGCCAGCCTAAAGGCGTGGGGGAACACTGAAGCTTTCTTT. Amino acids: CASLKAWGNTEAFF.

The chain links TRBV9 to TRBJ2-2, with TRBD2 matching 8 bases. V dropped 0 bases and J dropped 6; count of bases not matched to a gene: 4. This CDR3 spans 15 amino acids. Per the germline V gene, CDR1 is SGDLS and CDR2 is YYNGEE. CDR3 sequence: CASSVGGLVAGELFF. Written as DNA, the CDR3 is TGTGCCAGCAGCGTAGGGGGACTAGTAGCCGGGGAGCTGTTTTTT.

This clone is a singleton in its sample. This sequence joins TRBV7-2 and TRBJ2-5, with D perhaps matching TRBD2 (6 bases). This CDR3 has 14 amino acids. In germline, CDR1 is SGHTA, CDR2 FQGNSA. Trimming took 3 bases from V and 2 from J, leaving 10 bases between them. The CDR3 DNA is TGTGCCAGCAGCTTCGGCGGGGTACAAGAGACCCAGTACTTC. The encoded protein is CASSFGGVQETQYF.

The chain has TRBV13 and TRBJ1-4; perhaps TRBD1 as D (5 bases). V was shortened by 3 bases and J by 0 bases, with 11 bases between the two germline ends. The CDR3 is made up of 16 amino acids. Germline lookup yields CDR1 PRHDT and CDR2 FYEKMQ (reference sequence). This CDR3 reads CASSFRGEATNEKLFF. CDR3 coding DNA: TGTGCCAGCAGCTTTCGGGGGGAGGCAACTAATGAAAAACTGTTTTTT. The full variable domain, with the rest looked up from reference TRBV13 and TRBJ1-4, is AAGVIQSPRHLIKEKRETATLKCYPIPRHDTVYWYQQGPGQDPQFLISFYEKMQSDKGSIPDRFSAQQFSDYHSELNMSSLELGDSALYFCASSFRGEATNEKLFFGSGTQLSVL.

J is TRBJ1-1 and V is TRBV5-1; D is unclear. CDR1 is SGHRS, CDR2 YFSETQ, per germline. The germline V and J ends were trimmed by 0 bases and 1 base, with 7 bases remaining between them. The CDR3 sequence is 14 residues long. DNA for the CDR3: TGCGCCAGCAGCTTGGCCCAGGAGAACACTGAAGCTTTCTTT. Protein sequence: CASSLAQENTEAFF.

J is TRBJ2-2 and V is TRBV6-1, with D unresolved. The CDR3 contains 12 residues. Looked up from germline, CDR1 is MNHNS and CDR2 is SASEGT. V was clipped by 4 bases and J by 4 bases, with 4 bases between them. CDR3: CASSVGTGELFF. The CDR3 DNA is TGTGCCAGCAGTGTCGGCACCGGGGAGCTGTTTTTT.

The chain employs TRBV9 and TRBJ2-7, with TRBD2 identical over 7 bases. The germline V gene encodes CDR1 SGDLS and CDR2 YYNGEE. Unmatched junction bases numbered 11, after V lost 0 bases and J lost 5 bases. The CDR3 contains 16 residues. The CDR3 bases are TGTGCCAGCAGCGTAGCTACGGGGAGGGGCATCGACGAGCAGTACTTC. Residues: CASSVATGRGIDEQYF.

The chain is built from TRBV6-1 and TRBJ2-2, with 8 positions matching TRBD1. V was clipped by 6 bases and J by 3 bases; unmatched bases: 3. The CDR3 sequence is 14 residues long. CDR1 is MNHNS, CDR2 SASEGT, per germline. The CDR3 DNA is TGTGCCAGCAGGGCGACAGGGGACACCGGGGAGCTGTTTTTT. It is translated as CASRATGDTGELFF.